This T cell receptor beta chain was captured by sequencing in a study of T cell responses to AZD1222 COVID-19 vaccine (dated by TCRdb to the early 2020s). Study-level background: Because spike-specific TCR depth and breadth did not differ between the two schedules, AZD1222 recipients who got a second dose at roughly 4 weeks were pooled with those who got a second dose at roughly 12 weeks. TCR sequencing was performed for 230 to 250 trial participants, of whom 207 were given two doses of AZD1222 and some 25 were given two doses of MenACWY control vaccine. Trial participants were enrolled into age subgroups of 18-55, 56-69 and 70-plus years, which contained 148, 28 and 57 TCR-sequenced participants, respectively.

What the work shows at the level of the full study, not this receptor alone: Spike-specific TCR breadth and depth rose significantly after two AZD1222 doses compared with day 0 and with MenACWY recipients. Reportedly, almost half of the unique spike-specific TCRs recognized epitopes lying outside the regions that are mutated in the B.1.351 and B.1.1.7 variants. Most participants were white British and females outnumbered males, and the authors suggested that clonal diversity may have been underestimated. Conclusions about previously exposed vaccinees are limited, since just five or six AZD1222 recipients were seropositive for SARS-CoV-2 at baseline. The 56-69-year group was small, and its depth increase did not reach significance, likely because of low power. Because no day 14 peak-response samples were available, repertoires were characterized only after the peak T cell response. The whole spike protein was spanned by vaccine-associated CD4 TCRs, and dominant responses were seen in regions 160-218 and 743-854.

The CDR3 regions of human TCRbeta chains were analyzed by immunosequencing. Per the source publication's procedure: TCRs in the repertoires were matched against a reference library of SARS-CoV-2-specific TCRs that had been generated with the MIRA antigen-specificity platform. Breadth meant the fraction of unique TCRs that were SARS-CoV-2-associated, whereas depth meant the fraction of total T cells that were SARS-CoV-2-associated. Using the MIRA data, each spike-specific TCR was assigned both to the spike region to which the TCR was reactive and to a CD4 or CD8 class. Log10-transformed breadth and depth values were compared by one-way ANOVA with Sidak's multiple comparisons tests. The table was pulled from immuneACCESS by TCRdb, which kept in-frame rearrangements only. Such tables lose some clones; where checked, under half of the loss comes from unresolved V genes, and the rest has no known cause. D and trimming were read from the DNA, whereas the V and J calls and clone size are those reported in that table. Here the sample has about 87,000 clones; around 90% occur a single time. Clones ranked in the top ten supply approximately 8.7% of the sample.

The sample's time point, from its label and the paper: baseline before first vaccination. Samples from vaccinated people were obtained from the UK trials COV001 and COV002, which included a single-blind randomized controlled phase 2/3 trial of AZD1222 (ChAdOx1 nCoV-19) in healthy adults. For TCRbeta chain sequencing, PBMC samples were collected from trial participants at day 0 and at day 28 after the second dose. With respect to this clone: Its target antigen remains unknown. No clone much larger than this one lies a single base away; base qualities are absent.

CDR1 and CDR2 were assigned from the germline V gene (reference sequence) as LGHDT and YNNKEL. There are 14 amino acids in the CDR3, from cysteine to phenylalanine inclusive. Just the 42-base CDR3 DNA is kept, in frame starting at base 1. Here V drops 6 bases and J drops 2 bases, and the junction holds 6 bases not matched to any gene. The rearranged segments are TRBV3-1 (or the pseudogene TRBV3-2) and TRBJ1-1; 7 of the junction bases match TRBD1. The input for sequencing was peripheral blood, taken on day 0 of AZD1222 vaccination. This receptor was taken from an adult in good health. The CDR3 region: CASRKRDSNTEAFF. The DNA sequence is TGTGCCAGCAGAAAAAGGGACAGTAACACTGAAGCTTTCTTT.